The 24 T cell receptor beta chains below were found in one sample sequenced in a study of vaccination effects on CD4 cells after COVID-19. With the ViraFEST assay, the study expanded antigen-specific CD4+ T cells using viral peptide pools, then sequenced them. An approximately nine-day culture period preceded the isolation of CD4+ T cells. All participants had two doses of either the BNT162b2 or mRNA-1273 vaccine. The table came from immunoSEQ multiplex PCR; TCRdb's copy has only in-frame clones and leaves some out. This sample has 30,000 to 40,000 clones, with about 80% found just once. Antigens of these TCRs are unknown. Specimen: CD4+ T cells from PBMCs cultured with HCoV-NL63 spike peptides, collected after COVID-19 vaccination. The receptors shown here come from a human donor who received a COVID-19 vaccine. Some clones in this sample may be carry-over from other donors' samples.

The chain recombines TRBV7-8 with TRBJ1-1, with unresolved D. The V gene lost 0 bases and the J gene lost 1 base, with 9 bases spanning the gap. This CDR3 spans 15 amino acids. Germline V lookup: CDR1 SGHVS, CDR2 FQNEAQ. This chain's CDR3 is CASSLAGSRNTEAFF. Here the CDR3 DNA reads TGTGCCAGCAGCTTAGCGGGGTCAAGGAACACTGAAGCTTTCTTT. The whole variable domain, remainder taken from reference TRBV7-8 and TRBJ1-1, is GAGVSQSPRYKVAKRGQDVALRCDPISGHVSLFWYQQALGQGPEFLTYFQNEAQLDKSGLPSDRFFAERPEGSVSTLKIQRTQQEDSAVYLCASSLAGSRNTEAFFGQGTRLTVV.

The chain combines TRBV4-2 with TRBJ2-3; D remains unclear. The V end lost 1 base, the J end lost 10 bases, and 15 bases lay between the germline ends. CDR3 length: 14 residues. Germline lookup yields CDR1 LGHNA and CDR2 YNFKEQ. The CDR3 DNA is TGTGCCAGCAGCCAAGCGGAGTCATCAACCCCGCAGTATTTT. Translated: CASSQAESSTPQYF.

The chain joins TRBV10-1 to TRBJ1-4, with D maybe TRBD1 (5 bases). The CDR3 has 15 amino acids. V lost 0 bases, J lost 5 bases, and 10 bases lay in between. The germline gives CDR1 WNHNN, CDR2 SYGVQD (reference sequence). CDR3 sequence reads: CASSESGTGNEKLFF. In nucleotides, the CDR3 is TGCGCCAGCAGTGAGTCGGGGACCGGGAATGAAAAACTGTTTTTT.

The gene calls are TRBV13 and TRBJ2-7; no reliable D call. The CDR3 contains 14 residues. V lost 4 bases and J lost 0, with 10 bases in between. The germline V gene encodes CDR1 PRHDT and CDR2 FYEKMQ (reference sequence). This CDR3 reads CASSSLVSSYEQYV. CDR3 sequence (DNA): TGTGCCAGCAGCTCCCTGGTGAGCTCCTACGAGCAGTACGTC.

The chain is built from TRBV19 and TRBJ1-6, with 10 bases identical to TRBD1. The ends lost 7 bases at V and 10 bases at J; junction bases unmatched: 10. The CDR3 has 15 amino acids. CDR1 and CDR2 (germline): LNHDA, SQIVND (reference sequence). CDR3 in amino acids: CASKGGQGLRSPLHF. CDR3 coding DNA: TGTGCCAGTAAAGGGGGACAGGGGTTAAGATCACCCCTCCACTTT.

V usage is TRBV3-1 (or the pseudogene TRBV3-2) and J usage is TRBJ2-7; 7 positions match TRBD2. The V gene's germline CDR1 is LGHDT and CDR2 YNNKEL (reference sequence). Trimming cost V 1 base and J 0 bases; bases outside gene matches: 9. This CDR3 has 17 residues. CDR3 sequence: CASSQATSEGSSYEQYV. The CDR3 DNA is TGTGCCAGCAGCCAAGCTACTAGCGAGGGGAGCTCCTACGAGCAGTACGTC.

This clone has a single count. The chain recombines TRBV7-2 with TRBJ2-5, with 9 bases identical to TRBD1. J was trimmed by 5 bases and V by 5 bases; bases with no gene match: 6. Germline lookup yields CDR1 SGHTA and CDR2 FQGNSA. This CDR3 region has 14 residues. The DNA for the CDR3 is TGTGCCAGCAGCGCCGACAGGGGGAAGGAGACCCAGTACTTC. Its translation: CASSADRGKETQYF.

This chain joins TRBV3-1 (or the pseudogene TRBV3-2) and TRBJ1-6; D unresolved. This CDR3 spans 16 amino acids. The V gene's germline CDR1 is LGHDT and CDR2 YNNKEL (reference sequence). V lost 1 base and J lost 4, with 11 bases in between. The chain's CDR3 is CASSQALQTYNSPLHF. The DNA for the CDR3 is TGTGCCAGCAGCCAAGCGCTACAGACATATAATTCACCCCTCCACTTT.

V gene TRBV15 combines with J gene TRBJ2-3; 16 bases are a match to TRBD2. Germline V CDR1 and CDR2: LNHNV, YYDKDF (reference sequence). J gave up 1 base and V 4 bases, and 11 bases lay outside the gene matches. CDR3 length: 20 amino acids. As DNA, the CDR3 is TGTGCCACCAGCACGACGGGACTAGCGGGGGGGGTCGGTGGCACAGATACGCAGTATTTT. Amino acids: CATSTTGLAGGVGGTDTQYF.

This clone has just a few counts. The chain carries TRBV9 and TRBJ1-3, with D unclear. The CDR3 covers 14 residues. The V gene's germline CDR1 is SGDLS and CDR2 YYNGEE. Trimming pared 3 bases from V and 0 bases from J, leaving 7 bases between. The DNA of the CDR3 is TGTGCCAGCAGCGCGACTTACTCTGGAAACACCATATATTTT. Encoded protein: CASSATYSGNTIYF.

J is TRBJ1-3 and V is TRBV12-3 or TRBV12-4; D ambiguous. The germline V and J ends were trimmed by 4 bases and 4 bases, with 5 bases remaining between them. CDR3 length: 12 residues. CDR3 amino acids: CASSSGGNTIYF. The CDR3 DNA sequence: TGTGCCAGCAGTTCCGGAGGAAACACCATATATTTT.

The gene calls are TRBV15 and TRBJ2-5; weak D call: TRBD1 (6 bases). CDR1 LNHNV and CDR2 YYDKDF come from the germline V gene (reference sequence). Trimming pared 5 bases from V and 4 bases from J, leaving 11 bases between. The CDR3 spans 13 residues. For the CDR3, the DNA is TGTGCCACCAGCCTCCGCAGGGGAGAGACCCAGTACTTC. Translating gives CATSLRRGETQYF.

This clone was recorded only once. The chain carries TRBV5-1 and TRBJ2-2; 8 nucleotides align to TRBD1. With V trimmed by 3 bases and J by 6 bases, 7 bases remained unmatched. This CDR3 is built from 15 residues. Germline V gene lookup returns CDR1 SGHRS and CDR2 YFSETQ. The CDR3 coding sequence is TGCGCCAGCAGCTATCCGGACAGGGCATCCGGGGAGCTGTTTTTT. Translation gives CASSYPDRASGELFF.

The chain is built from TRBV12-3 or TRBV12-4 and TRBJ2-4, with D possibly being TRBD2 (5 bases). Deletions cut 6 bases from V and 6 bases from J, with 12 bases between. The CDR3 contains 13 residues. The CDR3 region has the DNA TGTGCCAGCAGATTGGTACTAGGAAACATTCAGTACTTC. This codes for CASRLVLGNIQYF.

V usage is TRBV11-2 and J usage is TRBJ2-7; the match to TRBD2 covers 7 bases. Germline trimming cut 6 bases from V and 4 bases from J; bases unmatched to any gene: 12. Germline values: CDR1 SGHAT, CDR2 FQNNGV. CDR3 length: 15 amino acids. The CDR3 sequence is CASRDRRRGSYEQYV. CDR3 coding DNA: TGTGCCAGCAGGGATAGACGGCGGGGGAGTTACGAGCAGTACGTC.

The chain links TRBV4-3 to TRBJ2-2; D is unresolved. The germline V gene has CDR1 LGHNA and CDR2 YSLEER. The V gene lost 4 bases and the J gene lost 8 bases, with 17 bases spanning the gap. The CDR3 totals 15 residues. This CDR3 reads CASSRVWGIPGELFF. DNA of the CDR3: TGCGCCAGCAGCCGTGTTTGGGGTATTCCGGGGGAGCTGTTTTTT.

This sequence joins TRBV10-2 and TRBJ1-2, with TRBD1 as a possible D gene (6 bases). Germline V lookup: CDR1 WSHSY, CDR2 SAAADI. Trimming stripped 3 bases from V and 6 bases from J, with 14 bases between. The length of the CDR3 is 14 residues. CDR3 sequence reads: CASSDPARGNGYTF. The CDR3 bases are TGCGCCAGCAGTGACCCCGCCAGGGGTAATGGCTACACCTTC.

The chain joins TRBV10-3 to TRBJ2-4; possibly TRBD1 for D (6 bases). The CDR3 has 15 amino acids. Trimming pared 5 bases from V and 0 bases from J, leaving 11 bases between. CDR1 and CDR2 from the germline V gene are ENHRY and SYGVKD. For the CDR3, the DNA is TGTGCCATCAGTAGGGACACCTTAGCCAAAAACATTCAGTACTTC. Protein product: CAISRDTLAKNIQYF.

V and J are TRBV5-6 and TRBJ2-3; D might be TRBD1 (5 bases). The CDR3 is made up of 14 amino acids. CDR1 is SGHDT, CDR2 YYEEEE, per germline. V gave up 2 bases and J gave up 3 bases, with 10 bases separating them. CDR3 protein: CASSFGRATDTQYF. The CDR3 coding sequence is TGTGCCAGCAGCTTCGGCAGGGCGACAGATACGCAGTATTTT. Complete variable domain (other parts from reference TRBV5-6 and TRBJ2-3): DAGVTQSPTHLIKTRGQQVTLRCSPKSGHDTVSWYQQALGQGPQFIFQYYEEEERQRGNFPDRFSGHQFPNYSSELNVNALLLGDSALYLCASSFGRATDTQYFGPGTRLTVL.

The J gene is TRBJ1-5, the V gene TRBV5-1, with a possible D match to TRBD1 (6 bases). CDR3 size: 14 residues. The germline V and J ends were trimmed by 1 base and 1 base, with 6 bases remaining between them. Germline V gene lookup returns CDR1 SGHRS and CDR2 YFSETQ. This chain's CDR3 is CASSLTGSNQPQHF. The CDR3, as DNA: TGCGCCAGCAGCTTGACAGGGAGCAATCAGCCCCAGCATTTT.

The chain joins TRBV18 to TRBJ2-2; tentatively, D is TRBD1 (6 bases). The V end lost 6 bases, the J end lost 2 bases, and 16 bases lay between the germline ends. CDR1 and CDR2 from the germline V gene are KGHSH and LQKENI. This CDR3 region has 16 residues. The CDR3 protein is CASSPNRESNTGELFF. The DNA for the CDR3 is TGTGCCAGCTCCCCGAACAGGGAGAGCAACACCGGGGAGCTGTTTTTT.

The CDR3 spells CASSQTGRETQYF. In nucleotides, the CDR3 is TGTGCCAGCAGTCAGACAGGGCGGGAGACCCAGTACTTC. The genes are TRBV28 and TRBJ2-5; the match to TRBD1 covers 7 bases. Germline CDR1 and CDR2: MDHEN and SYDVKM. CDR3 length: 13 amino acids. Losses at the gene ends were 5 bases for V and 5 bases for J; bases not matched to a gene: 5. Looking up the rest from reference TRBV28 and TRBJ2-5 gives the full variable domain: DVKVTQSSRYLVKRTGEKVFLECVQDMDHENMFWYRQDPGLGLRLIYFSYDVKMKEKGDIPEGYSVSREKKERFSLILESASTNQTSMYLCASSQTGRETQYFGPGTRLLVL.

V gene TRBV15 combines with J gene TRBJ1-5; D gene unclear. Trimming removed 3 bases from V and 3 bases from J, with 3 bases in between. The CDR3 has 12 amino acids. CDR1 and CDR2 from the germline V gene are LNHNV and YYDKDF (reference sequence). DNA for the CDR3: TGTGCCACCAGCAGTCCCAATCAGCCCCAGCATTTT. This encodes CATSSPNQPQHF.

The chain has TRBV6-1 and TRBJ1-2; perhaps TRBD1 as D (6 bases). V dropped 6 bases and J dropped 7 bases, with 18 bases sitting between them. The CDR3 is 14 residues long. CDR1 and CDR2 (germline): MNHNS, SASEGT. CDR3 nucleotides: TGTGCCAGCAGGACCGACCTGGCAGGGGCTGGCTACACCTTC. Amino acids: CASRTDLAGAGYTF.